This is a list of T cell receptor beta chains from one sample in a study of shared clonotypes between healthy human individuals. Clones were read by immunoSEQ multiplex PCR, and TCRdb kept only the in-frame ones, dropping some. The sample has millions of clones; just over 90% are singletons. The specimen sequenced was naive CD4+ T cells from PBMCs. All receptors come from a young man in good health. Some clones in this sample may be carry-over from other donors' samples. CDR3s include the opening cysteine and the closing phenylalanine or tryptophan. The order of the fields is CDR3 protein, CDR3 DNA, clone size, V gene, D gene, J gene. The D gene is left open where the match is weak. Only part of the rows carry a size: once, few, many, or a class if the clone is expanded.

CDR3 protein: CASTVGQVSYEQYF; CDR3 DNA: TGTGCCAGCACTGTGGGACAGGTCTCCTACGAGCAGTACTTC; clone size: -; V gene: TRBV2; D gene: TRBD1; J gene: TRBJ2-7
CDR3 protein: CASSPRATNEKLFF; CDR3 DNA: TGTGCCAGCAGCCCCCGGGCAACTAATGAAAAACTGTTTTTT; clone size: -; V gene: TRBV6-6; D gene: -; J gene: TRBJ1-4
CDR3 protein: CASSFGAPNTEAFF; CDR3 DNA: TGCGCCAGCAGCTTCGGGGCCCCCAACACTGAAGCTTTCTTT; clone size: -; V gene: TRBV5-1; D gene: -; J gene: TRBJ1-1
CDR3 protein: CASSLVDVGGWNREKLFF; CDR3 DNA: TGTGCCAGCAGCTTAGTAGATGTAGGGGGATGGAATCGAGAAAAACTGTTTTTT; clone size: -; V gene: TRBV11-2; D gene: -; J gene: TRBJ1-4
CDR3 protein: CASSARTSGTRDTQYF; CDR3 DNA: TGTGCCAGCAGCGCTCGGACTAGCGGGACTAGAGATACGCAGTATTTT; clone size: -; V gene: TRBV5-5; D gene: TRBD2; J gene: TRBJ2-3
CDR3 protein: CASSSLRAETEAFF; CDR3 DNA: TGTGCCAGCTCATCCCTACGTGCTGAGACTGAAGCTTTCTTT; clone size: once; V gene: TRBV18; D gene: -; J gene: TRBJ1-1
CDR3 protein: CAWSARRGWTGELFF; CDR3 DNA: TGTGCCTGGAGTGCCCGGAGGGGTTGGACCGGGGAGCTGTTTTTT; clone size: -; V gene: TRBV30; D gene: -; J gene: TRBJ2-2
CDR3 protein: CASSERGGVRPGEQYF; CDR3 DNA: TGTGCCAGCAGTGAACGGGGTGGGGTTAGGCCGGGGGAGCAGTACTTC; clone size: -; V gene: TRBV6-1; D gene: -; J gene: TRBJ2-7
CDR3 protein: CSVGGGLAKRYEQYF; CDR3 DNA: TGCAGCGTTGGGGGGGGACTAGCTAAGCGCTACGAGCAGTACTTC; clone size: -; V gene: TRBV29-1; D gene: TRBD2; J gene: TRBJ2-7
CDR3 protein: CATTQGGGGGYTF; CDR3 DNA: TGTGCCACCACCCAAGGAGGGGGCGGAGGCTACACCTTC; clone size: -; V gene: TRBV7-9; D gene: TRBD1; J gene: TRBJ1-2
CDR3 protein: CASSVGVAGYTF; CDR3 DNA: TGTGCCAGCAGTGTGGGGGTCGCTGGCTACACCTTC; clone size: -; V gene: TRBV2; D gene: -; J gene: TRBJ1-2
CDR3 protein: CSVEDKGGQLFRTEAFF; CDR3 DNA: TGCAGCGTTGAAGATAAGGGGGGACAGCTGTTTCGTACTGAAGCTTTCTTT; clone size: -; V gene: TRBV29-1; D gene: TRBD1; J gene: TRBJ1-1
CDR3 protein: CASSPPDSEQYF; CDR3 DNA: TGCGCCAGCAGTCCGCCGGACAGCGAGCAGTACTTC; clone size: -; V gene: TRBV5-1; D gene: -; J gene: TRBJ2-7
CDR3 protein: CASSQRGPGTDTQYF; CDR3 DNA: TGTGCCAGCAGCCAGAGGGGGCCTGGCACAGATACGCAGTATTTT; clone size: -; V gene: TRBV14; D gene: TRBD1; J gene: TRBJ2-3
CDR3 protein: CASSMRSGGQPQHF; CDR3 DNA: TGTGCCAGTAGTATGCGGTCAGGCGGACAGCCCCAGCATTTT; clone size: -; V gene: TRBV19; D gene: -; J gene: TRBJ1-5
CDR3 protein: CASSTAGRYSYNEQFF; CDR3 DNA: TGTGCCAGCAGCACCGCAGGGCGGTACTCCTACAATGAGCAGTTCTTC; clone size: -; V gene: TRBV28; D gene: -; J gene: TRBJ2-1
CDR3 protein: CASSLDGVNTEAFF; CDR3 DNA: TGTGCCAGCAGTTTGGACGGGGTGAACACTGAAGCTTTCTTT; clone size: once; V gene: TRBV28; D gene: -; J gene: TRBJ1-1
CDR3 protein: CASSLGGTRTDTQYF; CDR3 DNA: TGTGCCAGCAGCTTAGGGGGGACCCGCACAGATACGCAGTATTTT; clone size: -; V gene: TRBV7-7; D gene: -; J gene: TRBJ2-3
CDR3 protein: CASSLQEVGTEAFF; CDR3 DNA: TGTGCCAGCAGCTTACAGGAGGTCGGGACTGAAGCTTTCTTT; clone size: -; V gene: TRBV7-9; D gene: -; J gene: TRBJ1-1
CDR3 protein: CASGGLLSFGVENIQYF; CDR3 DNA: TGTGCCAGCGGTGGGTTATTGTCTTTTGGGGTGGAAAACATTCAGTACTTC; clone size: -; V gene: TRBV6-1; D gene: -; J gene: TRBJ2-4
CDR3 protein: CASSEVYWGLASPRETQYF; CDR3 DNA: TGTGCCAGCAGTGAAGTGTATTGGGGACTAGCGTCACCTCGGGAGACCCAGTACTTC; clone size: once; V gene: TRBV6-1; D gene: TRBD2; J gene: TRBJ2-5
CDR3 protein: CASRILAGEFYEQYF; CDR3 DNA: TGTGCCAGCAGGATTTTAGCGGGAGAATTCTACGAGCAGTACTTC; clone size: -; V gene: TRBV11-2; D gene: TRBD2; J gene: TRBJ2-7
CDR3 protein: CASSKTWAYGYTF; CDR3 DNA: TGTGCCAGCAGCAAGACATGGGCCTATGGCTACACCTTC; clone size: few; V gene: TRBV6-5; D gene: -; J gene: TRBJ1-2
CDR3 protein: CASSPSLGFDDIQYF; CDR3 DNA: TGTGCCAGCTCACCGAGCTTGGGGTTTGATGACATTCAGTACTTC; clone size: -; V gene: TRBV18; D gene: -; J gene: TRBJ2-4
CDR3 protein: CASGPNSGANVLTF; CDR3 DNA: TGTGCCAGCGGCCCCAACTCTGGGGCCAACGTCCTGACTTTC; clone size: -; V gene: TRBV9; D gene: -; J gene: TRBJ2-6
CDR3 protein: CASSLGTSLNEQFF; CDR3 DNA: TGCGCCAGCAGCTTGGGGACTAGTCTTAATGAGCAGTTCTTC; clone size: -; V gene: TRBV5-1; D gene: TRBD2; J gene: TRBJ2-1
CDR3 protein: CASSYDRGPHEQYF; CDR3 DNA: TGTGCCAGCAGTTACGACAGGGGGCCCCACGAGCAGTACTTC; clone size: -; V gene: TRBV6-8; D gene: TRBD1; J gene: TRBJ2-7
CDR3 protein: CASSFYRAPYEQYF; CDR3 DNA: TGTGCCAGCAGTTTCTACAGGGCCCCCTACGAGCAGTACTTC; clone size: -; V gene: TRBV27; D gene: -; J gene: TRBJ2-7
CDR3 protein: CASSLGASANNEQFF; CDR3 DNA: TGCGCCAGCAGCTTGGGGGCTAGCGCCAACAATGAGCAGTTCTTC; clone size: -; V gene: TRBV5-1; D gene: -; J gene: TRBJ2-1
CDR3 protein: CAFGTVNTEAFF; CDR3 DNA: TGTGCCTTTGGGACGGTGAACACTGAAGCTTTCTTT; clone size: -; V gene: TRBV30; D gene: -; J gene: TRBJ1-1
CDR3 protein: CASSLGLAGGTDTQYF; CDR3 DNA: TGTGCCAGCAGCTTAGGACTAGCGGGAGGAACAGATACGCAGTATTTT; clone size: -; V gene: TRBV7-8; D gene: TRBD2; J gene: TRBJ2-3
CDR3 protein: CASSLSRDPYEQYF; CDR3 DNA: TGTGCCAGCAGCTTAAGTCGGGACCCCTACGAGCAGTACTTC; clone size: -; V gene: TRBV7-2; D gene: -; J gene: TRBJ2-7
CDR3 protein: CASSPRDTQETQYF; CDR3 DNA: TGCGCCAGCAGCCCTCGGGACACACAAGAGACCCAGTACTTC; clone size: -; V gene: TRBV5-1; D gene: -; J gene: TRBJ2-5
CDR3 protein: CASSWDRGITGELFF; CDR3 DNA: TGTGCCAGCAGTTGGGACAGGGGGATCACCGGGGAGCTGTTTTTT; clone size: -; V gene: TRBV27; D gene: TRBD1; J gene: TRBJ2-2
CDR3 protein: CASSWGSDGTYEQYF; CDR3 DNA: TGCGCCAGCAGCTGGGGGTCGGACGGAACCTACGAGCAGTACTTC; clone size: -; V gene: TRBV5-1; D gene: -; J gene: TRBJ2-7
CDR3 protein: CASSGTGGSNQPQHF; CDR3 DNA: TGTGCCAGCAGTGGGACAGGGGGGAGCAATCAGCCCCAGCATTTT; clone size: -; V gene: TRBV2; D gene: TRBD1; J gene: TRBJ1-5
CDR3 protein: CASSRGGGETQYF; CDR3 DNA: TGTGCCAGCAGCCGGGGCGGGGGAGAGACCCAGTACTTC; clone size: -; V gene: TRBV7-8; D gene: TRBD2; J gene: TRBJ2-5
CDR3 protein: CASSSPPTGLEAFF; CDR3 DNA: TGTGCCAGCAGTTCCCCGCCCACAGGGCTCGAAGCTTTCTTT; clone size: -; V gene: TRBV2; D gene: -; J gene: TRBJ1-1
CDR3 protein: CARSVYNEQFF; CDR3 DNA: TGTGCCCGTAGCGTCTACAATGAGCAGTTCTTC; clone size: -; V gene: TRBV30; D gene: -; J gene: TRBJ2-1
CDR3 protein: CASTPAGIGSEAFF; CDR3 DNA: TGTGCCAGCACCCCCGCGGGGATCGGCTCTGAAGCTTTCTTT; clone size: -; V gene: TRBV6-5; D gene: -; J gene: TRBJ1-1
CDR3 protein: CASSFKGATGELFF; CDR3 DNA: TGTGCCAGTAGTTTCAAGGGGGCGACCGGGGAGCTGTTTTTT; clone size: -; V gene: TRBV19; D gene: TRBD1; J gene: TRBJ2-2
CDR3 protein: CASSLDREDQPQHF; CDR3 DNA: TGCGCCAGCAGCTTAGACAGGGAGGACCAGCCCCAGCATTTT; clone size: -; V gene: TRBV5-1; D gene: TRBD1; J gene: TRBJ1-5
CDR3 protein: CASRKGQGGREKLFF; CDR3 DNA: TGTGCCAGCAGGAAAGGGCAGGGGGGAAGGGAAAAACTGTTTTTT; clone size: -; V gene: TRBV21-1; D gene: -; J gene: TRBJ1-4
CDR3 protein: CASSPRTGRDEQYF; CDR3 DNA: TGTGCCAGCAGCCCCCGGACAGGGCGCGACGAGCAGTACTTC; clone size: -; V gene: TRBV7-9; D gene: TRBD1; J gene: TRBJ2-7
CDR3 protein: CASSVGLGEGPNEQFF; CDR3 DNA: TGTGCCAGCAGCGTAGGGCTTGGGGAGGGCCCCAATGAGCAGTTCTTC; clone size: -; V gene: TRBV9; D gene: TRBD2; J gene: TRBJ2-1
CDR3 protein: CAISESASGRAIGELFF; CDR3 DNA: TGTGCCATCAGTGAGTCTGCTAGCGGGAGGGCCATCGGGGAGCTGTTTTTT; clone size: -; V gene: TRBV10-3; D gene: TRBD2; J gene: TRBJ2-2
CDR3 protein: CASSSNPGHPYNEQFF; CDR3 DNA: TGCGCCAGCAGCTCGAATCCAGGGCACCCCTACAATGAGCAGTTCTTC; clone size: -; V gene: TRBV5-1; D gene: -; J gene: TRBJ2-1
CDR3 protein: CASSQDRANTGELFF; CDR3 DNA: TGCGCCAGCAGCCAAGATCGTGCGAACACCGGGGAGCTGTTTTTT; clone size: -; V gene: TRBV4-3; D gene: -; J gene: TRBJ2-2
CDR3 protein: CASGRTIHF; CDR3 DNA: TGTGCCAGCGGTCGGACGATCCACTTC; clone size: once; V gene: TRBV6-5; D gene: -; J gene: TRBJ2-7
CDR3 protein: CASSQSHSNYGYTF; CDR3 DNA: TGTGCCAGCAGCCAGTCCCACTCTAACTATGGCTACACCTTC; clone size: -; V gene: TRBV6-1; D gene: -; J gene: TRBJ1-2
CDR3 protein: CASSRLAVTDTQYF; CDR3 DNA: TGTGCCAGTAGTCGACTAGCGGTCACAGATACGCAGTATTTT; clone size: -; V gene: TRBV19; D gene: TRBD2; J gene: TRBJ2-3
CDR3 protein: CASSRLAGANTGELFF; CDR3 DNA: TGCGCCAGCAGCAGACTAGCGGGCGCGAACACCGGGGAGCTGTTTTTT; clone size: -; V gene: TRBV5-1; D gene: TRBD2; J gene: TRBJ2-2